The 30 T cell receptor beta chains given below trace back to one sample, sequenced in a study of T cell responses to AZD1222 COVID-19 vaccine. Clones were sequenced by immunoSEQ multiplex PCR, and TCRdb holds only the in-frame ones, with some missing. The repertoire has about 140,000 clones, roughly 93% of them found once; the top ten carry 1.5% to 2.5%. The input for sequencing was peripheral blood, taken 28 days after the second AZD1222 dose. These receptors were taken from an adult who received the AZD1222 COVID-19 vaccine.

The chain recombines TRBV9 with TRBJ2-3; TRBD2 might be the D (5 bases). The CDR3 sequence is 15 residues long. Germline CDR1 reads SGDLS; CDR2 reads YYNGEE. V shed 4 bases and J shed 0 bases, with 12 bases lying between them. The CDR3 DNA reads TGTGCCAGCAGCTCAGGAGGCGGGAGCACAGATACGCAGTATTTT. Amino acids: CASSSGGGSTDTQYF.

The rearrangement links TRBV7-2 to TRBJ1-1; D is perhaps TRBD1 (5 bases). V gave up 3 bases and J gave up 0 bases, with 11 bases separating them. The CDR3 spans 15 residues. The germline V gene encodes CDR1 SGHTA and CDR2 FQGNSA. This chain's CDR3 is CASSLAGLMNTEAFF. The CDR3 DNA is TGTGCCAGCAGCTTGGCAGGGCTAATGAACACTGAAGCTTTCTTT.

The sample holds one count of this clone. The chain joins TRBV23-1 to TRBJ1-5; D remains ambiguous. TRBV23-1 is noted as an ORF with a role that remains uncertain. There are 16 residues in the CDR3. V dropped 9 bases and J dropped 0 bases, with 18 bases sitting between them. CDR3 in DNA: TGCGCCAGTACCCCTAGGGCGTATGATAGCAATCAGCCCCAGCATTTT. This sequence encodes CASTPRAYDSNQPQHF.

The rearrangement joins TRBV11-2 to TRBJ1-2, with D possibly TRBD1 on 5 matching bases. The germline V gene has CDR1 SGHAT and CDR2 FQNNGV. The CDR3 is 13 amino acids. The germline V and J ends were trimmed by 4 bases and 2 bases, with 8 bases remaining between them. The CDR3 DNA reads as TGTGCCAGCAGCTCCTCAGGGAACTATGGCTACACCTTC. Its translation: CASSSSGNYGYTF.

This chain connects TRBV28 to TRBJ1-1; no firm D call. V gave up 6 bases and J gave up 6 bases, with 11 bases separating them. This CDR3 has 12 amino acids. Germline lookup yields CDR1 MDHEN and CDR2 SYDVKM. The CDR3 protein is CASSSLPSEAFF. The DNA for the CDR3 is TGTGCCAGCAGCTCCCTGCCCTCTGAAGCTTTCTTT.

The DNA for the CDR3 is TGTGCCATCAGGTCGGCGGACAGGGACACTGAAGCTTTCTTT. Translation gives CAIRSADRDTEAFF. J is TRBJ1-1 and V is TRBV10-3, with 8 positions matching TRBD1. The V and J ends lost 6 bases and 3 bases, in that order; junction bases with no gene match: 6. The germline gives CDR1 ENHRY, CDR2 SYGVKD. This CDR3 has 14 amino acids.

V usage is TRBV4-1 and J usage is TRBJ1-2; D gene uncertain. CDR3 size: 14 residues. Per germline, CDR1 MGHRA and CDR2 YSYEKL. Deletions cut 4 bases from V and 1 base from J, with 10 bases between. CDR3 sequence: CASSRGPFNYGYTF. The CDR3 DNA reads TGCGCCAGCAGCCGGGGTCCTTTTAACTATGGCTACACCTTC.

The chain uses TRBV27 and TRBJ1-6, with 9 bases identical to TRBD1. The CDR3 has 15 amino acids. With V trimmed by 6 bases and J by 6 bases, 6 bases remained unmatched. Germline CDR1 is MNHEY and CDR2 is SMNVEV (reference sequence). The CDR3 loop is CASRLDRGGNSPLHF. DNA for the CDR3: TGTGCCAGCAGATTGGACAGGGGAGGTAATTCACCCCTCCACTTT.

This chain links TRBV6-5 with TRBJ2-7; D is unclear. The V and J ends lost 5 bases and 6 bases respectively, with 17 bases between them. The CDR3 consists of 14 residues. Germline assignment: CDR1 MNHEY and CDR2 SVGAGI. Here the CDR3 reads CASSKGLVLREQYF. In DNA form, the CDR3 reads TGTGCCAGCAGTAAGGGCCTAGTATTGCGCGAGCAGTACTTC.

The chain links TRBV19 to TRBJ2-7; 8 bases fit TRBD1. Trimming at V came to 4 bases and at J to 2 bases, leaving 7 bases not matched to a gene. CDR3 length: 15 amino acids. CDR1 and CDR2 (germline): LNHDA, SQIVND (reference sequence). The CDR3 DNA follows: TGTGCCAGTAGTACCGCAGGGGGCCGGGCCTACGAGCAGTACTTC. Its translation is CASSTAGGRAYEQYF.

The chain employs TRBV14 and TRBJ2-2; D not resolved. This CDR3 contains 15 residues. V lost 3 bases and J lost 5, with 13 bases in between. Germline CDR1 and CDR2: SGHDN and FVKESK. The CDR3 coding sequence is TGTGCCAGCAGCCAGGCCCTCGAACGGACCGGGGAGCTGTTTTTT. Its protein is CASSQALERTGELFF.

The V call is TRBV10-3, the J call TRBJ2-3; 8 nucleotides align to TRBD2. V gave up 10 bases and J gave up 3 bases; unmatched junction bases: 12. The germline V gene encodes CDR1 ENHRY and CDR2 SYGVKD. The CDR3 sequence is 15 residues long. CDR3 sequence (DNA): TGTGCCACCGCGATTCCGGGACTAGGAACAGATACGCAGTATTTT. Encoded protein: CATAIPGLGTDTQYF.

The chain combines TRBV12-3 or TRBV12-4 with TRBJ1-3; D is unclear. This CDR3 is 12 amino acids long. V was trimmed by 8 bases and J by 7 bases, leaving 12 bases between them. The CDR3: CASLRTRNTIYF. CDR3 bases: TGTGCCAGCCTCCGAACCCGGAACACCATATATTTT.

The chain joins TRBV5-1 to TRBJ2-7; 9 bases agree with TRBD1. This CDR3 comprises 13 residues. Germline-derived CDR1 and CDR2 are SGHRS and YFSETQ. V dropped 4 bases and J dropped 4; count of bases not matched to a gene: 3. DNA for the CDR3: TGCGCCAGCAGCCGGGACAGGGTTTACGAGCAGTACTTC. Protein sequence: CASSRDRVYEQYF.

This clone showed up just once. This chain uses TRBV18 with TRBJ2-7; D is unresolved. This CDR3 is 13 amino acids long. V lost 4 bases, J lost 6 bases, and 13 bases lay in between. Germline values: CDR1 KGHSH, CDR2 LQKENI. The CDR3 bases are TGTGCCAGCTCACTCAAGGAGTACCGCGAGCAGTACTTC. This encodes CASSLKEYREQYF.

The CDR3 nucleotides read TGTGCCAGCAGCCCATTCAGGGAAGAGCAGTACTTC. It is translated as CASSPFREEQYF. The V and J genes are TRBV3-1 (or the pseudogene TRBV3-2) and TRBJ2-7, with D possibly matching TRBD1 (5 bases). Germline CDR1 LGHDT, CDR2 YNNKEL (reference sequence). The CDR3 length is 12 residues. Trimming left V 4 bases short and J 7 bases short, with 11 bases between.

The chain carries TRBV6-6 and TRBJ1-4, with a weak D call TRBD1 (6 bases). The CDR3 runs to 13 residues. Between the trimmed V and J ends, which lost 8 bases and 8 bases, there was a span of 15 bases. Germline V gene sequence: CDR1 MNHNY, CDR2 SVGAGI (reference sequence). The CDR3 spells CASVQGGNEKLFF. In DNA form, the CDR3 reads TGTGCCAGCGTACAGGGCGGAAACGAAAAACTGTTTTTT.

The chain recombines TRBV27 with TRBJ1-2, with a possible D match to TRBD1 (6 bases). Germline V gene lookup returns CDR1 MNHEY and CDR2 SMNVEV (reference sequence). The V end was cut by 3 bases, the J end by 7 bases, with 18 bases between. The CDR3 runs 15 residues. In DNA, the CDR3 is TGTGCCAGCAGTTTGCCGGGCAGGGGTACTGGTGGCTACACCTTC. Translating gives CASSLPGRGTGGYTF.

The chain couples TRBV2 to TRBJ2-1; 9 positions match TRBD2. CDR3 length: 12 amino acids. Germline V lookup: CDR1 SNHLY, CDR2 FYNNEI. V lost 7 bases to trimming and J lost 10 bases; unmatched junction nucleotides: 5. The CDR3 DNA reads TGTGCCAGCATCAGAGCGGGAGGAGAGCAGTTCTTC. The encoded protein is CASIRAGGEQFF.

The rearrangement uses TRBV7-9 and TRBJ1-4; D gene ambiguous. Trimming took 0 bases from V and 3 from J, leaving 11 bases between them. CDR1 SEHNR and CDR2 FQNEAQ come from the germline V gene (reference sequence). The CDR3 contains 16 residues. CDR3 residues: CASSLAIGVANEKLFF. The DNA of the CDR3 is TGTGCCAGCAGCTTAGCGATCGGGGTGGCTAATGAAAAACTGTTTTTT. The entire variable domain, with the rest obtained from reference TRBV7-9 and TRBJ1-4, is as follows: DTGVSQNPRHKITKRGQNVTFRCDPISEHNRLYWYRQTLGQGPEFLTYFQNEAQLEKSRLLSDRFSAERPKGSFSTLEIQRTEQGDSAMYLCASSLAIGVANEKLFFGSGTQLSVL.

Regarding this clone: The sample holds other DNA sequences that translate to the same CDR3. The rearrangement links TRBV7-6 to TRBJ2-1, with 9 bases aligning to TRBD2. Trimming at V came to 5 bases and at J to 8 bases, leaving 13 bases not matched to a gene. This CDR3 is built from 16 residues. Per the germline V gene, CDR1 is SGHVS and CDR2 is FNYEAQ. The CDR3 loop is CASSLGGGRALDEQFF. The CDR3 nucleotides read TGTGCCAGCAGCCTAGGCGGCGGGAGGGCCTTGGATGAGCAGTTCTTC.

The rearrangement links TRBV5-4 to TRBJ2-7; D may be TRBD1 (5 bases). This CDR3 region has 15 residues. Deletions cut 5 bases from V and 1 base from J, with 16 bases between. Germline-derived CDR1 and CDR2 are SGHNT and YYREEE (reference sequence). The CDR3 bases are TGTGCCAGCAGTCCCCTTCTGACAGAATCCTACGAGCAGTACTTC. Translating it yields CASSPLLTESYEQYF.

In DNA, the CDR3 is TGTGCCAGCAGCCGATACTACGAGCAGTACTTC. This codes for CASSRYYEQYF. The chain combines TRBV11-2 with TRBJ2-7; D is uncertain. V was pared by 5 bases and J by 3 bases, with 5 bases between. The germline gives CDR1 SGHAT, CDR2 FQNNGV. The CDR3 has 11 amino acids. Based on the CDR3 plus reference TRBV11-2 and TRBJ2-7, the full variable domain is EAGVAQSPRYKIIEKRQSVAFWCNPISGHATLYWYQQILGQGPKLLIQFQNNGVVDDSQLPKDRFSAERLKGVDSTLKIQPAKLEDSAVYLCASSRYYEQYFGPGTRLTVT.

J is TRBJ2-7 and V is TRBV5-6, with a weak D call TRBD1 (5 bases). Looked up from germline, CDR1 is SGHDT and CDR2 is YYEEEE. V was trimmed by 0 bases and J by 6 bases, leaving 10 bases between them. The CDR3 runs to 13 residues. The CDR3 DNA reads as TGTGCCAGCAGCTTGGGACAGTTGGTCGAGCAGTACTTC. It translates to CASSLGQLVEQYF.

This clone was picked up one time. This chain links TRBV5-1 with TRBJ1-2; D not certain. V gave up 1 base and J gave up 8 bases, with 18 bases separating them. The CDR3 has 15 residues. Per the germline V gene, CDR1 is SGHRS and CDR2 is YFSETQ. As DNA, the CDR3 is TGCGCCAGCAGCTTGCCCGATCCGAATGGTCCGGGCTACACCTTC. This sequence encodes CASSLPDPNGPGYTF.

The genes are TRBV6-5 and TRBJ1-1; D possibly corresponds to TRBD1 (5 bases). CDR1 and CDR2 (germline): MNHEY, SVGAGI. Trimming took off 0 bases at V and 4 bases at J, with 12 bases between the two ends. This CDR3 is 15 amino acids long. CDR3 nucleotide sequence: TGTGCCAGCAGTTACTCGGGGGGAGTGGGCACTGAAGCTTTCTTT. Protein product: CASSYSGGVGTEAFF.

V and J are TRBV7-3 and TRBJ1-1; TRBD1 aligns across 8 bases. V lost 0 bases and J lost 2; bases outside the gene matches: 8. The CDR3 spans 17 residues. Germline CDR1 is SGHTA and CDR2 is FQGTGA. The CDR3 is CASSLTDRGTRNTEAFF. CDR3 sequence (DNA): TGTGCCAGCAGCTTAACAGACAGGGGAACCCGTAACACTGAAGCTTTCTTT.

The chain carries TRBV5-6 and TRBJ1-1; D gene uncertain. The CDR3 totals 13 residues. Germline CDR1 and CDR2: SGHDT and YYEEEE. Trimming removed 3 bases from V and 2 bases from J, with 8 bases in between. CDR3 residues: CASSSTLNTEAFF. In DNA, the CDR3 is TGTGCCAGCAGCTCCACTTTAAACACTGAAGCTTTCTTT. The full variable domain, with the rest looked up from reference TRBV5-6 and TRBJ1-1, is DAGVTQSPTHLIKTRGQQVTLRCSPKSGHDTVSWYQQALGQGPQFIFQYYEEEERQRGNFPDRFSGHQFPNYSSELNVNALLLGDSALYLCASSSTLNTEAFFGQGTRLTVV.

The chain joins TRBV5-1 to TRBJ2-3, with 7 bases aligning to TRBD2. With V trimmed by 5 bases and J by 2 bases, 8 bases remained unmatched. This CDR3 has 15 amino acids. The V gene's germline CDR1 is SGHRS and CDR2 YFSETQ. The CDR3 DNA sequence: TGCGCCAGCAGTTCTAGCGGAATTCCCACAGATACGCAGTATTTT. Protein product: CASSSSGIPTDTQYF.

In DNA, the CDR3 is TGTGCCAGCAGCCAAGACCGGAACTCCTACAATGAGCAGTTCTTC. It is translated as CASSQDRNSYNEQFF. V usage is TRBV5-4 and J usage is TRBJ2-1; the D is unclear. The germline V gene encodes CDR1 SGHNT and CDR2 YYREEE (reference sequence). The germline V and J ends were trimmed by 4 bases and 0 bases, with 11 bases remaining between them. This CDR3 comprises 15 residues. Full variable domain (outside the CDR3, taken from reference TRBV5-4 and TRBJ2-1): ETGVTQSPTHLIKTRGQQVTLRCSSQSGHNTVSWYQQALGQGPQFIFQYYREEENGRGNFPPRFSGLQFPNYSSELNVNALELDDSALYLCASSQDRNSYNEQFFGPGTRLTVL.